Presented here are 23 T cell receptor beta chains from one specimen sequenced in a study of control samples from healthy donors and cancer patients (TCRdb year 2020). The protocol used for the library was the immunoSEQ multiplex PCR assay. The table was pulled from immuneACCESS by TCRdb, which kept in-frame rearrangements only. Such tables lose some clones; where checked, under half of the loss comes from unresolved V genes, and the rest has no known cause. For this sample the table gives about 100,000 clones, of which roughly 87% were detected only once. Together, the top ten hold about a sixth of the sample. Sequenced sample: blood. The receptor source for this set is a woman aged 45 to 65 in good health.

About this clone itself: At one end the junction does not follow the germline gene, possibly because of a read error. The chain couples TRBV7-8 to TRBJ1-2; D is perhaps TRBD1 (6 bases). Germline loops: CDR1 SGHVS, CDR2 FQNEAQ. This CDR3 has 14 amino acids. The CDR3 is CASSLAGTLYGYTF. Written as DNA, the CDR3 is TGTGCCAGCAGCCTAGCCGGGACACTTTATGGCTACACCTTC.

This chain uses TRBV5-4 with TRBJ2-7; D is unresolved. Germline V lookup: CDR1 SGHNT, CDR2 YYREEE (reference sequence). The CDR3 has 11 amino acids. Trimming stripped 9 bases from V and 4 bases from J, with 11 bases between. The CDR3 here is CATTHGYEQYF. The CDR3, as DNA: TGTGCCACAACTCACGGGTACGAGCAGTACTTC.

The CDR3 nucleotides are TGTGCCAGCAGCCCCCAAGAGTATGGCTACACCTTC. Translated: CASSPQEYGYTF. The chain uses TRBV14 and TRBJ1-2; D is uncertain. V lost 4 bases and J lost 5, with 8 bases in between. This CDR3 has 12 residues. The germline V gene has CDR1 SGHDN and CDR2 FVKESK.

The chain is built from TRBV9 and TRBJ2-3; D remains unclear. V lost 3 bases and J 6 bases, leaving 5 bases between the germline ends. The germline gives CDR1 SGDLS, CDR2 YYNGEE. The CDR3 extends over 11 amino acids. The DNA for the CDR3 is TGTGCCAGCAGCGGCCTGGATACGCAGTATTTT. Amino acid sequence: CASSGLDTQYF.

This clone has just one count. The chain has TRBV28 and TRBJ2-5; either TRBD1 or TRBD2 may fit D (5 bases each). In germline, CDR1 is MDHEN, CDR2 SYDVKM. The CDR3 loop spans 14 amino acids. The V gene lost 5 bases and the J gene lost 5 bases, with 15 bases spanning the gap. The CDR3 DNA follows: TGTGCCAGCAGTGACCGGGGCACTCGGGAGACCCAGTACTTC. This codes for CASSDRGTRETQYF.

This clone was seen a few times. Here the CDR3 reads CASGRPSETQYF. The CDR3 nucleotides are TGTGCCAGCGGGCGCCCGTCTGAGACCCAGTACTTC. The gene calls are TRBV14 and TRBJ2-5; D uncertain. CDR1 SGHDN and CDR2 FVKESK come from the germline V gene. V lost 8 bases and J 5 bases, leaving 12 bases between the germline ends. This CDR3 contains 12 residues.

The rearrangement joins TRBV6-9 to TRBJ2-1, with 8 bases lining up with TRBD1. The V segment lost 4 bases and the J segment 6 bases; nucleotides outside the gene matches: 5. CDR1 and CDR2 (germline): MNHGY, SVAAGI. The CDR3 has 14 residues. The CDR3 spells CASSWTGLSNEQFF. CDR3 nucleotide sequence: TGTGCCAGCAGTTGGACAGGGTTGAGCAATGAGCAGTTCTTC.

The CDR3: CASSVSQTQPQHF. DNA for the CDR3: TGTGCCAGCAGCGTATCTCAGACCCAGCCCCAGCATTTT. This sequence joins TRBV9 and TRBJ1-5; no clear D gene. The CDR3 has 13 residues. Germline CDR1 reads SGDLS; CDR2 reads YYNGEE. V gave up 1 base and J gave up 7 bases, with 9 bases separating them.

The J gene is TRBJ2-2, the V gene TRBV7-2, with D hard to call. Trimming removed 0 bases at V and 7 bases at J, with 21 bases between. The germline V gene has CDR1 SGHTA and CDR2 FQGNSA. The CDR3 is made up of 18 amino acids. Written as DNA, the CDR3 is TGTGCCAGCAGCTTAGCGACTCCTCTAGGGTCTCCGTTCGGGGAGCTGTTTTTT. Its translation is CASSLATPLGSPFGELFF.

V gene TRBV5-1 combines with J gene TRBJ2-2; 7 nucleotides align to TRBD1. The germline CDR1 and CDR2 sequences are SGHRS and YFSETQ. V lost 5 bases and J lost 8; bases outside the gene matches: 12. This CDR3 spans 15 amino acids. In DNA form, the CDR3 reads TGCGCCAGCAGTCCGCCGGGACAGCTTGAAGGGGAGCTGTTTTTT. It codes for CASSPPGQLEGELFF.

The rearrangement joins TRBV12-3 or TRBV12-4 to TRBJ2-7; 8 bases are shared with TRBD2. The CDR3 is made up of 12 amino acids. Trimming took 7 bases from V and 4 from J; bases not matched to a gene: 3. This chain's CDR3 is CASKSGGYEQYF. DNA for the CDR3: TGTGCCAGCAAATCGGGGGGGTACGAGCAGTACTTC.

CDR3 sequence: CASSWDRTQETQYF. The CDR3 nucleotides are TGTGCCAGCAGCTGGGACAGGACCCAAGAGACCCAGTACTTC. The J gene is TRBJ2-5, the V gene TRBV27; 8 bases agree with TRBD1. Germline V CDR1 and CDR2: MNHEY, SMNVEV (reference sequence). This CDR3 spans 14 amino acids. J gave up 1 base and V 6 bases, and 4 bases lay outside the gene matches.

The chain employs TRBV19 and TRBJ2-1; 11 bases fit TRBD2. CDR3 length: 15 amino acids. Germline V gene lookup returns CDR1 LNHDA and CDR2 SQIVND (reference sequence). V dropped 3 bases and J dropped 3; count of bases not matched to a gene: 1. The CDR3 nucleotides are TGTGCCAGTAGTATGACTAGCGGGATCTACAATGAGCAGTTCTTC. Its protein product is CASSMTSGIYNEQFF.

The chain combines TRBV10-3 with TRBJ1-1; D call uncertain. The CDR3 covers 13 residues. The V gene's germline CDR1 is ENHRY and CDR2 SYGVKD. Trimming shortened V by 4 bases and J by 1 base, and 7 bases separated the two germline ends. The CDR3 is CAISGRANTEAFF. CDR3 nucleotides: TGTGCCATCAGTGGACGGGCGAACACTGAAGCTTTCTTT.

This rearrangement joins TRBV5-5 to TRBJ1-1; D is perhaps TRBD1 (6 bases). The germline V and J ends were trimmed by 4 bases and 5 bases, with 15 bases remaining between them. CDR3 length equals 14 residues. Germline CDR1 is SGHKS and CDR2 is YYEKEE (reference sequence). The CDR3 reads CASSLTGLGTEAFF. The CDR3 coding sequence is TGTGCCAGCAGCCTGACAGGTCTGGGGACTGAAGCTTTCTTT.

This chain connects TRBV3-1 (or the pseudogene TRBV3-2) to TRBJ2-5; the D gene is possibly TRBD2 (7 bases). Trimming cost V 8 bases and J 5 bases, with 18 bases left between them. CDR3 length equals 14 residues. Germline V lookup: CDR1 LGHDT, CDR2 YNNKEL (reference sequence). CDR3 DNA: TGTGCCAGCTGTGGGTGGGGGGGCGGGGAGACCCAGTACTTC. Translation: CASCGWGGGETQYF.

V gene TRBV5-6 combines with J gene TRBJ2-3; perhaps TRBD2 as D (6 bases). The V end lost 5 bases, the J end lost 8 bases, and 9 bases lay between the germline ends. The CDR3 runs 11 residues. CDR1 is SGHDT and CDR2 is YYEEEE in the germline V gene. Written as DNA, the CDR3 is TGTGCCAGCAGTCGGAGGGGTACGCAGTATTTT. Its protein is CASSRRGTQYF.

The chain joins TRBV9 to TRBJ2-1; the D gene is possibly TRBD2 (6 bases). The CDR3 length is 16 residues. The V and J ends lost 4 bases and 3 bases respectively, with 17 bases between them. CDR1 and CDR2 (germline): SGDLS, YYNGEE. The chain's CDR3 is CASSTRTGGFYNEQFF. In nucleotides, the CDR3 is TGTGCCAGCAGCACCCGGACCGGAGGGTTCTACAATGAGCAGTTCTTC.

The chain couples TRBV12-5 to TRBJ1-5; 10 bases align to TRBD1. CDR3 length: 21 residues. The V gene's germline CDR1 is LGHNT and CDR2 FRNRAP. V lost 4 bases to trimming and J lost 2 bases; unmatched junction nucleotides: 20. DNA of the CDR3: TGTGCTAGTGGTTCCCAACAAAAAGACAGGGGGCTTGTCCTTGGCAATCAGCCCCAGCATTTT. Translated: CASGSQQKDRGLVLGNQPQHF.

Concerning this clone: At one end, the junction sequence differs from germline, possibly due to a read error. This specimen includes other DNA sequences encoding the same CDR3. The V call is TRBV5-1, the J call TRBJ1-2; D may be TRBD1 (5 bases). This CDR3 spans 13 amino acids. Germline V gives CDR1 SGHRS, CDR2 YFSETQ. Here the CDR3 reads CASSYGGTQGYTF. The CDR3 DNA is TGCGCCAGTAGCTACGGCGGGACTCAAGGCTACACCTTC.

CDR3 nucleotide sequence: TGTGCCAGCAGCTCCGGCGGCAGCCACCTGAATGAGCAGTTCTTC. It is translated as CASSSGGSHLNEQFF. The rearrangement links TRBV7-7 to TRBJ2-1; D is undetermined. This CDR3 region has 15 residues. From germline, CDR1 is SSHAT and CDR2 FNYEAQ (reference sequence). The germline V and J ends were trimmed by 4 bases and 7 bases, with 17 bases remaining between them.

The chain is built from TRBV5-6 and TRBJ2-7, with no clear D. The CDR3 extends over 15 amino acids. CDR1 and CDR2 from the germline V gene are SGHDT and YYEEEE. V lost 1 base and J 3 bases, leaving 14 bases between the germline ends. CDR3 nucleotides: TGTGCCAGCAGCTTGATAGGGTCTGAGTTCTACGAGCAGTACTTC. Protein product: CASSLIGSEFYEQYF.

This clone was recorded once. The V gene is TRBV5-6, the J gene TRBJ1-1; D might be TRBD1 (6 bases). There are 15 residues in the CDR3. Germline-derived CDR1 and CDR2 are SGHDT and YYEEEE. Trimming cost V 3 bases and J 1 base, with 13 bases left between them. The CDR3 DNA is TGTGCCAGCAGCTCATTAAAGACAGGGAACACTGAAGCTTTCTTT. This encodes CASSSLKTGNTEAFF.